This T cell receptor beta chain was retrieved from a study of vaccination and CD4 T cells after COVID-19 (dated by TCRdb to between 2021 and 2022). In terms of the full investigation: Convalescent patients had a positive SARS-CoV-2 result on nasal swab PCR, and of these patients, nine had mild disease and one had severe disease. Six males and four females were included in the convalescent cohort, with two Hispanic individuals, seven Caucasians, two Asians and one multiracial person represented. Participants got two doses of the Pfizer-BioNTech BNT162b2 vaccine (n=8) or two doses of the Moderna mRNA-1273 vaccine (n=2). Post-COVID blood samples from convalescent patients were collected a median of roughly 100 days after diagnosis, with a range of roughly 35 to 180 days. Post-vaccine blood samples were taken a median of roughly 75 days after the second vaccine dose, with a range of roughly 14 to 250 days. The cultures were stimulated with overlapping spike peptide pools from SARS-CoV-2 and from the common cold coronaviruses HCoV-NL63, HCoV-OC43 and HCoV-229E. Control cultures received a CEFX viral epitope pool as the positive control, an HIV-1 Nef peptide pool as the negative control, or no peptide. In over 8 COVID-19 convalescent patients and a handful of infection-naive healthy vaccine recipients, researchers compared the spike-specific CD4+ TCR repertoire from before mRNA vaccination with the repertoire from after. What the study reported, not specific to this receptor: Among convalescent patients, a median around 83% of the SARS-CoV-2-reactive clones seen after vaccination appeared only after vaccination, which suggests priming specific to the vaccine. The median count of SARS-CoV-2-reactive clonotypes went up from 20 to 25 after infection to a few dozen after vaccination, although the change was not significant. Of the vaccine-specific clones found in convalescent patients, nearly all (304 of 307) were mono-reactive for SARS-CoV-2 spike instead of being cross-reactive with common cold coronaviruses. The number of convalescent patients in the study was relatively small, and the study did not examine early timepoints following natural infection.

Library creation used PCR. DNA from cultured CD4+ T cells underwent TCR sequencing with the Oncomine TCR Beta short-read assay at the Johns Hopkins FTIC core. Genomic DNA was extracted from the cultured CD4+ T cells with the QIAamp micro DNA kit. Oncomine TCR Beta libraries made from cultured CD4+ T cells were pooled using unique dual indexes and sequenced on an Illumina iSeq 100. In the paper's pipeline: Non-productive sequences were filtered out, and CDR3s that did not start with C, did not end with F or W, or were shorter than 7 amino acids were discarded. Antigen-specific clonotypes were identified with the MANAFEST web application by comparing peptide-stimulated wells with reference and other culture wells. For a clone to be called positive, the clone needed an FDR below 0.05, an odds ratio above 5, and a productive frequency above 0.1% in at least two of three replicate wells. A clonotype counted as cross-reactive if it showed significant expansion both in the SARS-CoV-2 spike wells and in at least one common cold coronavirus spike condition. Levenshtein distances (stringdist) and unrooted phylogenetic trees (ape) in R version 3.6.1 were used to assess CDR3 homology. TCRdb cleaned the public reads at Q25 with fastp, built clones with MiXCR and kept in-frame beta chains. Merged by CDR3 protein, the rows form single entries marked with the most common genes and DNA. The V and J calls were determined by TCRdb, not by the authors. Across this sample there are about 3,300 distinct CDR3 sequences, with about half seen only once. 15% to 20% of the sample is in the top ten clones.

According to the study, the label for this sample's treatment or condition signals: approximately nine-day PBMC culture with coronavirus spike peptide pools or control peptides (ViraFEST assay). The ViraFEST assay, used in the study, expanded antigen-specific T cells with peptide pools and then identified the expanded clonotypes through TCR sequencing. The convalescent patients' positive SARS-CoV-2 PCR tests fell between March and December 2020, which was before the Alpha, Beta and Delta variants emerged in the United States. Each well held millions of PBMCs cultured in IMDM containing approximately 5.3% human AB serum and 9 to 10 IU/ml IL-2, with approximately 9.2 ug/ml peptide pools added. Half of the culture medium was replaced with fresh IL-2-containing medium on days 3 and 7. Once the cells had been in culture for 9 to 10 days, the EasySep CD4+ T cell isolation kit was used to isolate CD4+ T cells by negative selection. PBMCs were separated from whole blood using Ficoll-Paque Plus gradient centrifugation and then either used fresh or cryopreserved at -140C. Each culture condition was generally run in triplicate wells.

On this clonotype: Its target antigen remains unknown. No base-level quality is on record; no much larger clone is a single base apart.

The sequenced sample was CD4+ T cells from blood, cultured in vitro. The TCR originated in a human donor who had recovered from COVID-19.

Here is the DNA: TGTGCCAGCAGTGAGGGATCCCTGGATAATTCACCCCTCCACTTT. Its protein is CASSEGSLDNSPLHF. Recombination connected TRBV27 to TRBJ1-6; the D gene remains uncertain. The germline V gene (reference sequence) specifies MNHEY as CDR1 and SMNVEV as CDR2. V is pared back by 5 bases and J by 5 bases, with 13 bases lying between the germline termini. The CDR3 measures 15 amino acids from cysteine to phenylalanine. Only CDR3 DNA remains: 45 bases, in frame from the first base.